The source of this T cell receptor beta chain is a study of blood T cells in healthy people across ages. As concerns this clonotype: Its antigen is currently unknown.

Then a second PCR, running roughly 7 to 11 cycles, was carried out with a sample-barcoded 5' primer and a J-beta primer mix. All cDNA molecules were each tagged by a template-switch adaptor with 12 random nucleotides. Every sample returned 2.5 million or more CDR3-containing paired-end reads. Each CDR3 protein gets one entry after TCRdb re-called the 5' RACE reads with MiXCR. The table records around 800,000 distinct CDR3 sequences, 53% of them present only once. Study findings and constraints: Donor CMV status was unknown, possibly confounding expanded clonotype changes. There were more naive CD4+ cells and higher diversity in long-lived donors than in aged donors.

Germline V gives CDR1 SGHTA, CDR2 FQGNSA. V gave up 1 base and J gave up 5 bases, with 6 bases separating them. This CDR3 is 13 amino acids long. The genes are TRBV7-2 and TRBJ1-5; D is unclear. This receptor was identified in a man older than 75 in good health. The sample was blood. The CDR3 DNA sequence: TGTGCCAGCAGCTTAGTAGGTGATCAGCCCCAGCATTTT. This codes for CASSLVGDQPQHF.